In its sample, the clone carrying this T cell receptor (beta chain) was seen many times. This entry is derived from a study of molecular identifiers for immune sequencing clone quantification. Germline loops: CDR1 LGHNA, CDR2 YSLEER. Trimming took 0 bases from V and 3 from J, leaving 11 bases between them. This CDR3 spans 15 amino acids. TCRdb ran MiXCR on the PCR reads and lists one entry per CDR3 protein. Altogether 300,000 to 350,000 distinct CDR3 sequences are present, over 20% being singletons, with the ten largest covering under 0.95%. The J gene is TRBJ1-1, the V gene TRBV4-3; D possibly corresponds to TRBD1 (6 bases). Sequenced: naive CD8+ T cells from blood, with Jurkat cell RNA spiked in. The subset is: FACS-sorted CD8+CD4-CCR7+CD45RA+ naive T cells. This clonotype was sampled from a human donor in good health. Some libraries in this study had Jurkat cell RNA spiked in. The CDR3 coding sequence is TGCGCCAGCAGCCAAGATCGGGGGGCCTACACTGAAGCTTTCTTT. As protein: CASSQDRGAYTEAFF.